The 21 T cell receptor beta chains given below trace back to one sample, sequenced in a study of shared clonotypes between healthy human individuals. TCRdb keeps only in-frame clones here, not all; method: immunoSEQ multiplex PCR. The data contain about 480,000 clones, approximately 79% of them singletons. Sequences were obtained from PBMCs. The receptors were sampled from a woman aged 40 to 50 in good health. Some clones in this sample may be carry-over from other donors' samples.

The rearrangement uses TRBV5-8 and TRBJ1-4; TRBD1 agrees at 8 bases. Germline V gives CDR1 SGHTS, CDR2 YDEGEE. Trimming took 3 bases from V and 5 from J; bases not matched to a gene: 6. This CDR3 region has 15 residues. The CDR3 loop is CASSWRQGTNEKLFF. In nucleotides, the CDR3 is TGTGCCAGCAGCTGGCGACAGGGGACAAATGAAAAACTGTTTTTT.

This clone was counted between two and nine times. The chain joins TRBV13 to TRBJ2-7; no definite D call. V was trimmed by 4 bases and J by 0 bases, leaving 10 bases between them. Germline CDR1 is PRHDT and CDR2 is FYEKMQ (reference sequence). CDR3 length: 14 amino acids. For the CDR3, the DNA is TGTGCCAGCAGCTCTTCCTCCTCCTCCTACGAGCAGTACTTC. Translation gives CASSSSSSSYEQYF.

This clone has a count of ten or more. The rearrangement links TRBV28 to TRBJ2-1, with 9 bases fitting TRBD2. V was pared by 6 bases and J by 8 bases, with 14 bases of the junction left unmatched. The CDR3 contains 16 residues. Per the germline V gene, CDR1 is MDHEN and CDR2 is SYDVKM. CDR3 loop: CASSPDELAGPHEQFF. The CDR3 DNA reads as TGTGCCAGCAGCCCCGATGAACTAGCGGGTCCCCATGAGCAGTTCTTC.

J is TRBJ2-3 and V is TRBV6-1; 7 bases are a match to TRBD2. Germline values: CDR1 MNHNS, CDR2 SASEGT. This CDR3 has 14 amino acids. V was clipped by 6 bases and J by 0 bases; unmatched bases: 3. The CDR3 here is CASRASGSTDTQYF. The DNA of the CDR3 is TGTGCCAGCAGGGCTAGCGGAAGCACAGATACGCAGTATTTT.

The chain employs TRBV5-4 and TRBJ2-7, with 9 bases fitting TRBD2. This CDR3 is 15 amino acids long. Germline loops: CDR1 SGHNT, CDR2 YYREEE (reference sequence). V gave up 7 bases and J gave up 6 bases; unmatched junction bases: 14. CDR3 residues: CASGAVPGLALEQYF. CDR3 sequence (DNA): TGTGCCAGCGGGGCCGTGCCGGGACTAGCACTCGAGCAGTACTTC.

The chain couples TRBV2 to TRBJ2-6, with TRBD2 matching over 12 bases. From germline, CDR1 is SNHLY and CDR2 FYNNEI. The CDR3 length is 18 residues. The junction had 6 bases not matched to a gene; V was cut back by 6 bases and J by 0 bases. The CDR3 DNA follows: TGTGCCAGCAGGGCGACTAGCGGGGGAACCTCTGGGGCCAACGTCCTGACTTTC. Encoded protein: CASRATSGGTSGANVLTF.

Comments on this clone: The sample carries other DNA sequences with the same CDR3. The V gene is TRBV6-4, the J gene TRBJ2-1, with TRBD2 matching over 10 bases. Germline V gives CDR1 MRHNA, CDR2 SNTAGT. This CDR3 is built from 15 residues. Trimming at V came to 4 bases and at J to 0 bases, leaving 0 bases not matched to a gene. This CDR3 reads CASSASGGSYNEQFF. DNA of the CDR3: TGTGCCAGCAGTGCTAGCGGGGGCTCCTACAATGAGCAGTTCTTC.

The chain joins TRBV2 to TRBJ1-1, with 8 nucleotides matching TRBD1. Germline trimming cut 6 bases from V and 1 base from J; bases unmatched to any gene: 7. CDR1 is SNHLY, CDR2 FYNNEI, per germline. The CDR3 has 15 residues. The CDR3 loop reads CASSRPGQGNTEAFF. For the CDR3, the DNA is TGTGCCAGCAGCAGACCAGGACAGGGGAACACTGAAGCTTTCTTT.

The chain links TRBV28 to TRBJ1-2, with no clear D. CDR1 MDHEN and CDR2 SYDVKM come from the germline V gene. Trimming took off 6 bases at V and 2 bases at J, with 19 bases between the two ends. CDR3 length: 16 residues. CDR3 amino acids: CASRRGPQFSNYGYTF. For the CDR3, the DNA is TGTGCCAGCAGAAGAGGGCCGCAGTTCTCGAACTATGGCTACACCTTC.

The chain uses TRBV9 and TRBJ2-2; TRBD2 agrees at 13 bases. The CDR3 runs 18 residues. The germline V gene has CDR1 SGDLS and CDR2 YYNGEE. Germline trimming cut 2 bases from V and 7 bases from J; bases unmatched to any gene: 11. CDR3 sequence: CASSVGLAGVGDGGELFF. DNA for the CDR3: TGTGCCAGCAGCGTCGGACTAGCGGGAGTAGGGGATGGCGGGGAGCTGTTTTTT. Together with reference TRBV9 and TRBJ2-2, the CDR3 gives the full variable domain: DSGVTQTPKHLITATGQRVTLRCSPRSGDLSVYWYQQSLDQGLQFLIQYYNGEERAKGNILERFSAQQFPDLHSELNLSSLELGDSALYFCASSVGLAGVGDGGELFFGEGSRLTVL.

The chain has TRBV28 and TRBJ2-1; 8 positions agree with TRBD2. CDR1 MDHEN and CDR2 SYDVKM come from the germline V gene. V lost 5 bases to trimming and J lost 4 bases; unmatched junction nucleotides: 7. This CDR3 spans 15 amino acids. DNA for the CDR3: TGTGCCAGCAGTCCCTCGGGGGGGGGATACAATGAGCAGTTCTTC. Translated: CASSPSGGGYNEQFF.

V and J are TRBV27 and TRBJ2-5; D gene uncertain. The CDR3 extends over 13 amino acids. Trimming removed 6 bases from V and 0 bases from J, with 8 bases in between. CDR1 and CDR2 (germline): MNHEY, SMNVEV (reference sequence). The DNA for the CDR3 is TGTGCCAGCAGACGGCGGAACCAAGAGACCCAGTACTTC. This encodes CASRRRNQETQYF.

The chain links TRBV19 to TRBJ2-5; unclear D gene. V lost 3 bases, J lost 5 bases, and 13 bases lay in between. This CDR3 comprises 14 residues. CDR1 LNHDA and CDR2 SQIVND come from the germline V gene (reference sequence). CDR3 sequence reads: CASSIPGSAETQYF. The CDR3 DNA follows: TGTGCCAGTAGTATCCCCGGGTCGGCGGAGACCCAGTACTTC.

The V gene is TRBV28, the J gene TRBJ1-1; TRBD1 aligns across 7 bases. Germline loops: CDR1 MDHEN, CDR2 SYDVKM. After removal of 10 bases from V and 3 bases from J, the junction contained 14 bases not matched to a gene. The CDR3 is 15 amino acids. CDR3 sequence: CATEGAPAGYTEAFF. The CDR3 nucleotides read TGTGCCACTGAGGGGGCCCCAGCAGGGTACACTGAAGCTTTCTTT.

This clone occurred once. The CDR3 reads CASSAGVLGTDTQYF. The CDR3 coding sequence is TGTGCCAGCAGCGCGGGAGTCTTGGGTACAGATACGCAGTATTTT. This rearrangement joins TRBV9 to TRBJ2-3; a weak D match, TRBD2 (6 bases). Germline loops: CDR1 SGDLS, CDR2 YYNGEE. The CDR3 runs 15 residues. Trimming removed 3 bases at V and 3 bases at J, with 14 bases between.

The chain joins TRBV5-4 to TRBJ1-1; TRBD1 agrees at 9 bases. This CDR3 contains 15 residues. Germline V gives CDR1 SGHNT, CDR2 YYREEE (reference sequence). V lost 3 bases and J lost 2; bases outside the gene matches: 5. Written as DNA, the CDR3 is TGTGCCAGCAGCTCCGGGACAGGGAGAAACACTGAAGCTTTCTTT. Its translation: CASSSGTGRNTEAFF.

The rearrangement joins TRBV7-9 to TRBJ2-5, with D perhaps TRBD2 (5 bases). The J call may be in error: the DNA end matches TRBJ2-7 better. Germline CDR1 and CDR2: SEHNR and FQNEAQ (reference sequence). The CDR3 runs to 14 residues. In nucleotides, the CDR3 is TGTGCCAGCAGCTTAGCAGGAGGCACCTACGAGCAGTACTTC. Translating it yields CASSLAGGTYEQYF.

The V call is TRBV5-1, the J call TRBJ2-7, with D possibly TRBD1 on 5 matching bases. The CDR3 is made up of 17 amino acids. From germline, CDR1 is SGHRS and CDR2 YFSETQ. With 0 bases removed from V and 4 bases from J, the gap between germline ends came to 20 bases. CDR3 nucleotides: TGCGCCAGCAGCTTGGGTTCCTCCACACCCTCAGGGTACGAGCAGTACTTC. Protein: CASSLGSSTPSGYEQYF.

The rearrangement links TRBV19 to TRBJ2-1; D remains ambiguous. V was clipped by 3 bases and J by 7 bases, with 16 bases between them. The CDR3 sequence is 15 residues long. Germline loops: CDR1 LNHDA, CDR2 SQIVND (reference sequence). The DNA of the CDR3 is TGTGCCAGTAGTATTCAACGCATTCCTACGAATGAGCAGTTCTTC. Residues: CASSIQRIPTNEQFF. Combining the CDR3 with reference TRBV19 and TRBJ2-1 gives the whole variable domain DGGITQSPKYLFRKEGQNVTLSCEQNLNHDAMYWYRQDPGQGLRLIYYSQIVNDFQKGDIAEGYSVSREKKESFPLTVTSAQKNPTAFYLCASSIQRIPTNEQFFGPGTRLTVL.

This chain joins TRBV30 and TRBJ2-7, with 8 nucleotides matching TRBD1. Germline CDR1 GTSNPN, CDR2 SVGIG (reference sequence). V dropped 8 bases and J dropped 1; count of bases not matched to a gene: 10. The CDR3 has 14 amino acids. The CDR3, as DNA: TGTGCCGCCTTCCCCCAGGGGGCATCCTACGAGCAGTACTTC. Amino acids: CAAFPQGASYEQYF.

V gene TRBV30 combines with J gene TRBJ2-7; D unclear. This CDR3 is 13 amino acids long. CDR1 GTSNPN and CDR2 SVGIG come from the germline V gene (reference sequence). Trimming cost V 2 bases and J 3 bases, with 11 bases left between them. The CDR3 here is CAWSNGSNYEQYF. CDR3 coding DNA: TGTGCCTGGAGTAATGGTTCGAACTACGAGCAGTACTTC.